These 26 T cell receptor beta chains were all obtained from the same sample, sequenced in a study of CD8 T cells in ankylosing spondylitis. TCRdb re-analysed the 5' RACE reads in MiXCR, keeping a single row per CDR3 protein. The sample lists a few hundred thousand distinct CDR3 sequences, 20% to 25% occurring once. The source material was blood, either unsorted or a sorted T cell fraction (not recorded which). These receptors originate from a male donor with ankylosing spondylitis or in good health (not recorded which).

This chain uses TRBV12-3 or TRBV12-4 with TRBJ2-1; D tentatively fits TRBD1 or TRBD2 (6 bases each). Trimming cost V 3 bases and J 0 bases, with 9 bases left between them. CDR3 length: 15 residues. In DNA, the CDR3 is TGTGCCAGCAGTTTGGGGGGCTACTCCTACAATGAGCAGTTCTTC. It specifies CASSLGGYSYNEQFF.

In this sample, this clonotype turned up a few times. V gene TRBV7-2 combines with J gene TRBJ2-7, with D tentatively TRBD2 (6 bases). The CDR3 sequence is 14 residues long. Per germline, CDR1 SGHTA and CDR2 FQGNSA. V was pared by 4 bases and J by 2 bases, with 12 bases between. The CDR3 here is CASSSRDLPYEQYF. The CDR3 DNA reads TGTGCCAGCAGCTCTCGGGACTTACCCTACGAGCAGTACTTC. The full variable domain, in which reference TRBV7-2 and TRBJ2-7 provide the parts outside the CDR3, is GAGVSQSPSNKVTEKGKDVELRCDPISGHTALYWYRQSLGQGLEFLIYFQGNSAPDKSGLPSDRFSAERTGGSVSTLTIQRTQQEDSAVYLCASSSRDLPYEQYFGPGTRLTVT.

This sequence joins TRBV6-2 or TRBV6-3 and TRBJ2-2; 9 nucleotides align to TRBD2. J lost 3 bases, V lost 5 bases, and 4 bases had no gene match. CDR1 and CDR2 from the germline V gene are MNHEY and SVGEGT. CDR3 length: 15 residues. This CDR3 reads CASSRGTSYTGELFF. Here the CDR3 DNA reads TGTGCCAGCAGTCGCGGGACTAGCTACACCGGGGAGCTGTTTTTT.

This clonotype was observed a few times. V and J are TRBV5-4 and TRBJ1-2; no clear D gene. Per germline, CDR1 SGHNT and CDR2 YYREEE (reference sequence). The V end was cut by 3 bases, the J end by 8 bases, with 14 bases between. There are 13 residues in the CDR3. This CDR3 is CASSYPLGIGYTF. The CDR3 bases are TGTGCCAGCAGCTACCCTTTGGGGATCGGCTACACCTTC.

This clonotype has more than one count but fewer than ten. Here the CDR3 DNA reads TGTGCCAGCAGTAGAAGACTAGCCGGTGAGCAGTTCTTC. Its protein is CASSRRLAGEQFF. This chain connects TRBV12-3 or TRBV12-4 to TRBJ2-1, with 7 bases aligning to TRBD2. This CDR3 region has 13 residues. J was trimmed by 9 bases and V by 5 bases; bases with no gene match: 7.

The chain is built from TRBV6-4 and TRBJ2-3; 15 positions agree with TRBD2. The CDR3 loop spans 22 amino acids. Looked up from germline, CDR1 is MRHNA and CDR2 is SNTAGT. The J segment lost 2 bases and the V segment lost 5 bases, leaving 20 bases of the junction unmatched. The CDR3 nucleotides read TGTGCCAGCAGTCTCTACGGACTAGCGGGGGGGCCCGGACTACCTTCCACAGATACGCAGTATTTT. Its protein is CASSLYGLAGGPGLPSTDTQYF.

The gene calls are TRBV2 and TRBJ1-5; 8 bases line up with TRBD1. This CDR3 is built from 15 residues. Trimming at V came to 6 bases and at J to 5 bases, leaving 9 bases not matched to a gene. Looked up from germline, CDR1 is SNHLY and CDR2 is FYNNEI. Here the CDR3 reads CASRTLDRGDQPQHF. The DNA for the CDR3 is TGTGCCAGCAGAACCCTTGACAGGGGCGATCAGCCCCAGCATTTT.

The chain combines TRBV12-3 or TRBV12-4 with TRBJ2-3, with D possibly matching TRBD2 (6 bases). The germline V and J ends were trimmed by 6 bases and 4 bases, with 17 bases remaining between them. This CDR3 has 15 amino acids. DNA of the CDR3: TGTGCCAGCAGCCACCTTGCGCGGGGTTCAGATACGCAGTATTTT. The encoded protein is CASSHLARGSDTQYF.

This clonotype was seen repeatedly, ten times or more. The chain couples TRBV12-3 or TRBV12-4 to TRBJ2-1; the match to TRBD2 covers 11 bases. J gave up 6 bases and V 5 bases, and 12 bases lay outside the gene matches. The CDR3 runs to 17 residues. Here the CDR3 reads CASSLYSSGGLLNEQFF. The CDR3 bases are TGTGCCAGCAGTCTATACTCTAGCGGGGGGCTCCTCAATGAGCAGTTCTTC.

The V call is TRBV7-6, the J call TRBJ2-5; no firm D call. The CDR3 totals 14 residues. The germline gives CDR1 SGHVS, CDR2 FNYEAQ. Trimming left V 1 base short and J 5 bases short, with 11 bases between. The CDR3 here is CASSLGFPRETQYF. CDR3 sequence (DNA): TGTGCCAGCAGCTTAGGATTCCCAAGGGAGACCCAGTACTTC.

This clonotype was observed a few times. This chain uses TRBV9 with TRBJ2-3; 10 nucleotides line up with TRBD2. The germline V gene encodes CDR1 SGDLS and CDR2 YYNGEE. The ends lost 0 bases at V and 6 bases at J; junction bases unmatched: 10. The CDR3 consists of 17 residues. CDR3 DNA: TGTGCCAGCAGCGTAGAGCCCGGAGCGGGGGGGACTGATACGCAGTATTTT. It yields the protein CASSVEPGAGGTDTQYF.

The genes are TRBV11-2 and TRBJ2-3; weak D call: TRBD1 (5 bases). Germline V gene sequence: CDR1 SGHAT, CDR2 FQNNGV. Trimming shortened V by 5 bases and J by 0 bases, and 24 bases separated the two germline ends. The CDR3 consists of 19 residues. This CDR3 is CASSARQLPWGFSTDTQYF. The CDR3 DNA reads TGTGCCAGCAGCGCTAGGCAGCTCCCGTGGGGCTTTAGCACAGATACGCAGTATTTT.

V and J are TRBV12-1 and TRBJ2-4; the table calls TRBD2, which could not be checked here. TRBV12-1 is tagged as a pseudogene. The CDR3 contains 15 residues. The CDR3 DNA is TGTGCCAGCAGCCCCCCGGGACTCCTACCGACGATTCAGTACTTC. Protein: CASSPPGLLPTIQYF.

V gene TRBV6-6 combines with J gene TRBJ2-7; D call uncertain. The CDR3 spans 15 residues. Germline V gene data show CDR1 as MNHNY and CDR2 as SVGAGI (reference sequence). V shed 0 bases and J shed 1 base, with 10 bases lying between them. The CDR3 sequence is CASSYSTTGSYEQYF. The CDR3 coding sequence is TGTGCCAGCAGTTACTCGACGACGGGTTCCTACGAGCAGTACTTC.

V is TRBV12-3 or TRBV12-4 and J is TRBJ2-3; D remains unclear. Trimming pared 5 bases from V and 0 bases from J, leaving 15 bases between. The length of the CDR3 is 16 residues. CDR3 DNA: TGTGCCAGCAGTCCCCTGGGCGGTGGTAGCACAGATACGCAGTATTTT. Its protein is CASSPLGGGSTDTQYF.

The chain carries TRBV5-1 and TRBJ2-1; D call uncertain. The CDR3 is 13 amino acids. The germline V gene encodes CDR1 SGHRS and CDR2 YFSETQ. Trimming pared 5 bases from V and 5 bases from J, leaving 11 bases between. The CDR3: CASRVDGDNEQFF. DNA for the CDR3: TGCGCCAGCAGAGTTGATGGGGACAATGAGCAGTTCTTC.

V usage is TRBV12-3 or TRBV12-4 and J usage is TRBJ1-6; D is perhaps TRBD1 (5 bases). There are 17 residues in the CDR3. V was cut by 1 base and J by 7 bases, with 17 bases left in between. For the CDR3, the DNA is TGTGCCAGCAGTTTAGTGGCAGGGCCCGTTGGAAATTCACCCCTCCACTTT. Its protein product is CASSLVAGPVGNSPLHF.

The V and J genes are TRBV9 and TRBJ2-7, with 12 bases aligning to TRBD1. In germline, CDR1 is SGDLS, CDR2 YYNGEE. J gave up 6 bases and V 3 bases, and 10 bases lay outside the gene matches. CDR3 length: 16 residues. The CDR3 region is CASSGGQGASSGEQYF. The CDR3 bases are TGTGCCAGCAGCGGGGGACAGGGGGCATCTTCGGGCGAGCAGTACTTC.

This clonotype was counted only a few times. J is TRBJ1-2 and V is TRBV12-3 or TRBV12-4; TRBD1 is a possible D gene (6 bases). V was pared by 2 bases and J by 4 bases, with 17 bases between. The CDR3 runs to 16 residues. As DNA, the CDR3 is TGTGCCAGCAGTTTATTATCTGGTGGGGGCCGCTATGGCTACACCTTC. Its translation is CASSLLSGGGRYGYTF.

This clonotype appeared a few times. This chain connects TRBV7-8 to TRBJ2-2; 10 nucleotides align to TRBD2. Germline trimming cut 8 bases from V and 5 bases from J; bases unmatched to any gene: 8. Per the germline V gene, CDR1 is SGHVS and CDR2 is FQNEAQ. The CDR3 is made up of 15 amino acids. The CDR3 coding sequence is TGTGCCAGCCAGGCAGCGGGGGGGGATACCGGGGAGCTGTTTTTT. Amino acid sequence: CASQAAGGDTGELFF.

The chain uses TRBV11-2 and TRBJ2-1; 8 positions match TRBD2. Germline CDR1 and CDR2: SGHAT and FQNNGV. This CDR3 is 15 amino acids long. Trimming took 5 bases from V and 2 from J; bases not matched to a gene: 5. CDR3 nucleotide sequence: TGTGCCAGCAGCCATAGCGGGGCCCCCTACAATGAGCAGTTCTTC. Translated, it gives CASSHSGAPYNEQFF.

The chain carries TRBV29-1 and TRBJ2-1, with D possibly being TRBD1 (5 bases). The ends were cut back, 2 bases at V and 5 bases at J, with 16 bases in the middle. The germline V gene has CDR1 SQVTM and CDR2 ANQGSEA. The CDR3 length is 15 residues. DNA for the CDR3: TGCAGCGTTGAAATGGGAATTCTCAGGGACAATGAGCAGTTCTTC. Its translation: CSVEMGILRDNEQFF.

The chain couples TRBV5-6 to TRBJ2-7; 7 nucleotides line up with TRBD1. Germline-derived CDR1 and CDR2 are SGHDT and YYEEEE. The CDR3 has 17 residues. Unmatched junction bases numbered 16, after V lost 5 bases and J lost 2 bases. The CDR3 sequence: CASSLIKYGTAAYEQYF. In DNA form, the CDR3 reads TGTGCCAGCAGTCTGATAAAATATGGGACAGCGGCCTACGAGCAGTACTTC.

V usage is TRBV21-1 and J usage is TRBJ2-5; whether TRBD1, the table's D call, matches the DNA was not checked. TRBV21-1 is flagged as a pseudogene. The CDR3 totals 13 residues. CDR3 region: CASRAAGRETQYF. For the CDR3, the DNA is TGTGCCAGCAGGGCGGCGGGGCGGGAGACCCAGTACTTC.

The table lists this clonotype with a few counts. This chain connects TRBV12-3 or TRBV12-4 to TRBJ1-5; 9 bases are shared with TRBD1. V shed 5 bases and J 7 bases; nucleotides not matched to a gene: 9. This CDR3 is built from 15 residues. CDR3 region: CASSMGTGFDQPQHF. In nucleotides, the CDR3 is TGTGCCAGCAGTATGGGGACAGGGTTCGACCAGCCCCAGCATTTT.

This clonotype was recorded a few times. This chain links TRBV11-2 with TRBJ2-3; maybe TRBD1 (6 bases). V lost 3 bases and J 0 bases, leaving 22 bases between the germline ends. From germline, CDR1 is SGHAT and CDR2 FQNNGV. The CDR3 runs to 19 residues. The DNA for the CDR3 is TGTGCCAGCAGCTTCCCTTTGCAGGGGTCCAGAACTAGCACAGATACGCAGTATTTT. This sequence encodes CASSFPLQGSRTSTDTQYF.